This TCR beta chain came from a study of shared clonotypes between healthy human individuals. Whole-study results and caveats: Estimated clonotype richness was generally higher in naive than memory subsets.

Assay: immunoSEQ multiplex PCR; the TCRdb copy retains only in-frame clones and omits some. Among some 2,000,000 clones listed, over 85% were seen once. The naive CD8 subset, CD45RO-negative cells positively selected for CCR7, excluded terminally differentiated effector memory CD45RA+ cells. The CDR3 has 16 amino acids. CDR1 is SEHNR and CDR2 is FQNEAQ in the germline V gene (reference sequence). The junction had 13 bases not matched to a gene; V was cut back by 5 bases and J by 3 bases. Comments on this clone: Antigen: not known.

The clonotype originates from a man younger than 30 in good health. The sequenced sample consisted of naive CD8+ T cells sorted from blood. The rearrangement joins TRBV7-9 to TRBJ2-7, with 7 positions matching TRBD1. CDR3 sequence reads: CASSPTQTGVGYEQYF. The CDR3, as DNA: TGTGCCAGCAGCCCAACACAAACAGGGGTGGGCTACGAGCAGTACTTC.